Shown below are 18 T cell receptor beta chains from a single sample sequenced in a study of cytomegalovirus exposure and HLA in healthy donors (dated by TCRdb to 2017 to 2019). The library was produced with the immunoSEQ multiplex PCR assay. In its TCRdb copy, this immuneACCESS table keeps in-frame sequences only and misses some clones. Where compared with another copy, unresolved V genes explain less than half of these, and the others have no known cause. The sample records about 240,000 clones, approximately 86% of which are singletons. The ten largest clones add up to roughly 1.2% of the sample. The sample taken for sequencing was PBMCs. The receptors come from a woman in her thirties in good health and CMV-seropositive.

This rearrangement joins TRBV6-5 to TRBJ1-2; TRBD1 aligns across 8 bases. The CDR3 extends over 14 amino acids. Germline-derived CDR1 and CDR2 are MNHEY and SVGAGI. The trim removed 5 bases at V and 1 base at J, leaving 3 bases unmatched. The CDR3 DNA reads TGTGCCAGCAGTCGACAGGGGAGTAACTATGGCTACACCTTC. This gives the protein CASSRQGSNYGYTF.

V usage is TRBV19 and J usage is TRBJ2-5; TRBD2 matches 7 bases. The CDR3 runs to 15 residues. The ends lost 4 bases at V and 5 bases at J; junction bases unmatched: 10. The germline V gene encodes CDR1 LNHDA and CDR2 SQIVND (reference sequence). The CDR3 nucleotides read TGTGCCAGTAGTACTCCGAGCGGGATCCCTGAGACCCAGTACTTC. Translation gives CASSTPSGIPETQYF. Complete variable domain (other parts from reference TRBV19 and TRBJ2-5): DGGITQSPKYLFRKEGQNVTLSCEQNLNHDAMYWYRQDPGQGLRLIYYSQIVNDFQKGDIAEGYSVSREKKESFPLTVTSAQKNPTAFYLCASSTPSGIPETQYFGPGTRLLVL.

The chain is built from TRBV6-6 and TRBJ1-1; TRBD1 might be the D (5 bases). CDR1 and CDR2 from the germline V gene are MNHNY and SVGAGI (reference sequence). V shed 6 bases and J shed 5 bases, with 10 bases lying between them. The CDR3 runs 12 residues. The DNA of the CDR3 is TGTGCCAGCAGCCCTAAGGGGACTGAAGCTTTCTTT. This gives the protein CASSPKGTEAFF.

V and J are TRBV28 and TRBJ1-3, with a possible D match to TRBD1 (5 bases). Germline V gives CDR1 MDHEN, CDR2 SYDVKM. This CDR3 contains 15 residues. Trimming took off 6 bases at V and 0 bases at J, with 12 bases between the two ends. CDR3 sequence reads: CASSRVGNSGNTIYF. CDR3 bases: TGTGCCAGCAGCAGGGTAGGGAACTCTGGAAACACCATATATTTT.

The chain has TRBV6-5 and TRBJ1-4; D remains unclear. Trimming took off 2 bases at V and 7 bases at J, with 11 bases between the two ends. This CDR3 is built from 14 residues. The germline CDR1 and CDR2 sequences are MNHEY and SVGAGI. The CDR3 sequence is CASSYRGSIEKLFF. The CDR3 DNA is TGTGCCAGCAGTTACCGAGGCAGCATTGAAAAACTGTTTTTT.

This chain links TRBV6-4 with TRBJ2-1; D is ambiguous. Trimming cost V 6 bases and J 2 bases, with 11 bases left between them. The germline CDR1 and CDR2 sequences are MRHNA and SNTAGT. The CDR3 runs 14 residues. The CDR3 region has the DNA TGTGCCAGCAGCGAACACAGAACCTACAATGAGCAGTTCTTC. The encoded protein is CASSEHRTYNEQFF.

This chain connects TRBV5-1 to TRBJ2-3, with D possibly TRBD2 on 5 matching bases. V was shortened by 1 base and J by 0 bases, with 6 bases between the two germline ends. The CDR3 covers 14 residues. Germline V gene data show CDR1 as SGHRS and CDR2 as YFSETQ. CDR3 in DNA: TGCGCCAGCAGCTTGCGGGGAAGCACAGATACGCAGTATTTT. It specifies CASSLRGSTDTQYF.

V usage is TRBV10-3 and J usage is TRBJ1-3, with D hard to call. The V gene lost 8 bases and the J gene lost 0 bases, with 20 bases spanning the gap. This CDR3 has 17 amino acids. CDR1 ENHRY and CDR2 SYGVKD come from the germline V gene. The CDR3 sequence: CAIETGGRGVSGNTIYF. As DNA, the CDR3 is TGTGCCATCGAAACGGGCGGACGGGGTGTCTCTGGAAACACCATATATTTT.

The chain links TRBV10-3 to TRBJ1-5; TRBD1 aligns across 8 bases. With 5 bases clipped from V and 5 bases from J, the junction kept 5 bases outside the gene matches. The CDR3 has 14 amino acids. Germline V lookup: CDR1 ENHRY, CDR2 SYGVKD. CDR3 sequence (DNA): TGTGCCATCAGTTCTCAGGGGGCAGATCAGCCCCAGCATTTT. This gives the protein CAISSQGADQPQHF.

The CDR3 DNA is TGTGCCAGCAGCTTATCGGGACTAGCGGGATCTCCCGGGGAGCTGTTTTTT. It specifies CASSLSGLAGSPGELFF. V is TRBV11-3 and J is TRBJ2-2; 13 bases line up with TRBD2. The CDR3 contains 17 residues. After removal of 2 bases from V and 6 bases from J, the junction contained 6 bases not matched to a gene. From germline, CDR1 is SGHNT and CDR2 YENEEA.

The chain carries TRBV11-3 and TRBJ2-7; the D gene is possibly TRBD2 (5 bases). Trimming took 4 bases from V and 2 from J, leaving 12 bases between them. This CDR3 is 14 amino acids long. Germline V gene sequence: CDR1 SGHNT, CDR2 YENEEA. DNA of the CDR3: TGTGCCAGCAGCTCCTCATCCGGGGCCTACGAGCAGTACTTC. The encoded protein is CASSSSSGAYEQYF.

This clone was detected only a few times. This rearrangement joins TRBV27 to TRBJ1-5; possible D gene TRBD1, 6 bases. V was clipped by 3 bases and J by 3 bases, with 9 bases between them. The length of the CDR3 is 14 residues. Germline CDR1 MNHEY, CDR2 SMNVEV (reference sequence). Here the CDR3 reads CASSLGGHNQPQHF. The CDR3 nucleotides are TGTGCCAGCAGTTTGGGGGGGCACAATCAGCCCCAGCATTTT.

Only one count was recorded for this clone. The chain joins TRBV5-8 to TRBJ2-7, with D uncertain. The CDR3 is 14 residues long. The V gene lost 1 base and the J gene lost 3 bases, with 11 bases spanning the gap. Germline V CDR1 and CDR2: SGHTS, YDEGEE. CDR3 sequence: CASSLMGLYYEQYF. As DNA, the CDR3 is TGTGCCAGCAGCTTGATGGGCCTGTACTACGAGCAGTACTTC.

The CDR3 sequence is CASSQSSFAYNEQFF. DNA of the CDR3: TGTGCCAGCAGCCAAAGTAGCTTTGCCTACAATGAGCAGTTCTTC. V and J are TRBV11-3 and TRBJ2-1; D gene uncertain. The CDR3 is made up of 15 amino acids. Germline V gene data show CDR1 as SGHNT and CDR2 as YENEEA. V was shortened by 5 bases and J by 2 bases, with 13 bases between the two germline ends.

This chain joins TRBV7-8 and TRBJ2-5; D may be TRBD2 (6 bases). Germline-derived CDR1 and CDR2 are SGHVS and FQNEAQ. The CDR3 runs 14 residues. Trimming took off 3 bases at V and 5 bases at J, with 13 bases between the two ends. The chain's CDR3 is CASSFGGTGETQYF. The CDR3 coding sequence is TGTGCCAGCAGCTTTGGGGGGACCGGGGAGACCCAGTACTTC.

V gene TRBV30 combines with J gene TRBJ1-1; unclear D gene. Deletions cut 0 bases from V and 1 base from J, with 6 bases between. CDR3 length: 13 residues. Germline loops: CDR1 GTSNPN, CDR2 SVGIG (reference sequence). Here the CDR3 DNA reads TGTGCCTGGAGTGTGGGCAAGAACACTGAAGCTTTCTTT. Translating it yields CAWSVGKNTEAFF.

In DNA form, the CDR3 reads TGTGCCAGCTCGGGCCTGGGAGATTTCGCAGATACGCAGTATTTT. The encoded protein is CASSGLGDFADTQYF. The genes are TRBV18 and TRBJ2-3; D possibly corresponds to TRBD2 (5 bases). V was pared by 6 bases and J by 4 bases, with 17 bases between. CDR1 and CDR2 from the germline V gene are KGHSH and LQKENI. CDR3 length equals 15 residues.

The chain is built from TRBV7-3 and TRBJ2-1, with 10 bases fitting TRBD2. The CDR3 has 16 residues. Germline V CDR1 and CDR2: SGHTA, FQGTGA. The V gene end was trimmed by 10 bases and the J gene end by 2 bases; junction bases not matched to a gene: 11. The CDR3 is CATTPGGLAPYNEQFF. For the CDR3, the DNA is TGTGCCACCACCCCCGGGGGACTAGCGCCCTACAATGAGCAGTTCTTC.